This T cell receptor (beta chain) was found in a study of blood T cell repertoires in COVID-19. Background on the study: The United States, Italy and Spain provided the acute and convalescent COVID-19 samples. Nucleic acid was either cDNA or gDNA, and it came from T cells, B-cell-depleted T cells, or PBMCs.

This CDR3 region has 13 residues. Germline values: CDR1 LNHDA, CDR2 SQIVND (reference sequence). V shed 3 bases and J 9 bases; nucleotides not matched to a gene: 3. This clone was seen only a few times. Study processing details: Amplified reference gene primers provided the basis for estimating nucleated cell counts. Assay used: immunoSEQ multiplex PCR; TCRdb lists only in-frame clones, some missing. V and J calls plus clone size are reproduced from that table; the DNA served to infer D and trimming. The data hold about 150,000 clones, with around four fifths observed a single time. Recovered status applied to Cohort 3 donors who had two consecutive negative PCRs. It also applied to those with clearance or with symptom resolution.

The sample was PBMCs or T cells enriched from blood (not recorded which). The chain combines TRBV19 with TRBJ2-1; 9 bases align to TRBD1. This receptor was identified in a woman aged 45-59 years who had recovered from COVID-19. The chain's CDR3 is CASSINRGLEQFF. CDR3 in DNA: TGTGCCAGTAGTATCAACAGGGGGCTTGAGCAGTTCTTC.